The rows below give T cell receptor beta chains drawn from one sample of a study of T cell repertoires in cytomegalovirus infection. TCRdb analysed the reads with MiXCR anew, one entry per CDR3 protein. The sample includes about 740,000 distinct CDR3 sequences, 35% of them seen just once. The specimen sequenced was PBMCs. The receptors come from a human donor in good health (CMV status not recorded). Some clones in this sample may be carry-over from other donors' samples. Both conserved end residues are part of each CDR3. A D gene is named only where the DNA matches it firmly. Clone sizes are given selectively: once, few, many, or a class where the clone is expanded.

j_call: TRBJ2-2; d_call: TRBD2; v_call: TRBV28; cdr3_length: 14; clone_size: NA; cdr3_nt: TGTGCCAGCACTCTTGGACTAGCTTACGGGGAGCTGTTTTTT; cdr3_aa: CASTLGLAYGELFF
j_call: TRBJ2-1; d_call: TRBD2; v_call: TRBV6-1; cdr3_length: 16; clone_size: few; cdr3_nt: TGTGCCAGCAGTGCGAGGGCGGGGGACTCCTACAATGAGCAGTTCTTC; cdr3_aa: CASSARAGDSYNEQFF
j_call: TRBJ1-1; d_call: TRBD1; v_call: TRBV27; cdr3_length: 15; clone_size: NA; cdr3_nt: TGTGCCAGCAGTTTCACCCCGACAGGGCTCACTGAAGCTTTCTTT; cdr3_aa: CASSFTPTGLTEAFF
j_call: TRBJ1-1; d_call: NA; v_call: TRBV20-1; cdr3_length: 12; clone_size: NA; cdr3_nt: TGCAGCCCCCAGCGTATGAACACTGAAGCTTTCTTT; cdr3_aa: CSPQRMNTEAFF
j_call: TRBJ2-5; d_call: NA; v_call: TRBV5-4; cdr3_length: 13; clone_size: once; cdr3_nt: TGTGCCAGCAGCTCCAAGGGCCAAGAGACCCAGTACTTC; cdr3_aa: CASSSKGQETQYF
j_call: TRBJ1-1; d_call: NA; v_call: TRBV20-1; cdr3_length: 16; clone_size: NA; cdr3_nt: TGCAGTGCTAGAGATAGCGGGGGCGGGAGAAACACTGAAGCTTTCTTT; cdr3_aa: CSARDSGGGRNTEAFF
j_call: TRBJ2-2; d_call: NA; v_call: TRBV5-4; cdr3_length: 15; clone_size: NA; cdr3_nt: TGTGCCAGCAGGGGGTCTTCTCCGAACACCGGGGAGCTGTTTTTT; cdr3_aa: CASRGSSPNTGELFF
j_call: TRBJ2-7; d_call: TRBD1; v_call: TRBV28; cdr3_length: 13; clone_size: few; cdr3_nt: TGTGCCAGCACCTGGACAGGGATCGGCGAGCAGTACTTC; cdr3_aa: CASTWTGIGEQYF
j_call: TRBJ1-5; d_call: NA; v_call: TRBV12-3/TRBV12-4; cdr3_length: 16; clone_size: once; cdr3_nt: TGTGCCAGCAGTTTAATGCCCAGGGCCAGCAATCAGCCCCAGCATTTT; cdr3_aa: CASSLMPRASNQPQHF
j_call: TRBJ2-1; d_call: TRBD2; v_call: TRBV11-2; cdr3_length: 16; clone_size: NA; cdr3_nt: TGTGCCGAGGGACTAACGATACGCGGGGTGTACGATGAGCAGTTCTTC; cdr3_aa: CAEGLTIRGVYDEQFF
j_call: TRBJ1-5; d_call: NA; v_call: TRBV19; cdr3_length: 16; clone_size: few; cdr3_nt: TGTGCCAGTAGTCCCCCTGAGGGGGGAAACGATCAGCCCCAGCATTTT; cdr3_aa: CASSPPEGGNDQPQHF
j_call: TRBJ1-1; d_call: NA; v_call: TRBV7-9; cdr3_length: 16; clone_size: NA; cdr3_nt: TGTGCCAGCAGCTCAGGTCGGGACACTCTGGGGACTGAAGCTTTCTTT; cdr3_aa: CASSSGRDTLGTEAFF
j_call: TRBJ1-3; d_call: NA; v_call: TRBV24-1; cdr3_length: 18; clone_size: few; cdr3_nt: TGTGCCACCAGTGATTTAGTTATTACAGGAGACTCTGGAAACACCATATATTTT; cdr3_aa: CATSDLVITGDSGNTIYF
j_call: TRBJ1-6; d_call: NA; v_call: TRBV30; cdr3_length: 11; clone_size: few; cdr3_nt: TGTGCCTGGACTGAAAATTCACCCCTCCACTTT; cdr3_aa: CAWTENSPLHF
j_call: TRBJ2-7; d_call: NA; v_call: TRBV4-1; cdr3_length: 15; clone_size: once; cdr3_nt: TGCGCCAGCAGCCAAGTGAACGCTGAATCCTACGAGCAGTACTTC; cdr3_aa: CASSQVNAESYEQYF
j_call: TRBJ2-2; d_call: TRBD1; v_call: TRBV6-1; cdr3_length: 16; clone_size: few; cdr3_nt: TGTGCCGGAAAGAAGACAGGGGCGGTGTACACCGGGGAGCTGTTTTTT; cdr3_aa: CAGKKTGAVYTGELFF
j_call: TRBJ1-1; d_call: NA; v_call: TRBV6-6; cdr3_length: 15; clone_size: NA; cdr3_nt: TGTTCCAGCAGTTTGGGGCGGACTCTGAACACTGAAGCTTTCTTT; cdr3_aa: CSSSLGRTLNTEAFF
j_call: TRBJ1-1; d_call: NA; v_call: TRBV7-2; cdr3_length: 15; clone_size: few; cdr3_nt: TGTGCCAGCAGCTTAAGTCCGGGGGCTGGCACTGAAGCTTTCTTT; cdr3_aa: CASSLSPGAGTEAFF
j_call: TRBJ2-1; d_call: TRBD2; v_call: TRBV19; cdr3_length: 20; clone_size: NA; cdr3_nt: TGTGCCAGTAGTATTTTTGGTGGAAGAATAGCGGGAGGGCCGGGCAATGAGCAGTTCTTC; cdr3_aa: CASSIFGGRIAGGPGNEQFF
j_call: TRBJ2-3; d_call: TRBD2; v_call: TRBV7-6; cdr3_length: 16; clone_size: many; cdr3_nt: TGTGCCAGCAGCTTAATTCGACTAGCGGGGGCAGATACGCAGTATTTT; cdr3_aa: CASSLIRLAGADTQYF
j_call: TRBJ1-2; d_call: TRBD1; v_call: TRBV19; cdr3_length: 14; clone_size: NA; cdr3_nt: TGTGCCAGCAACAGGGGTACAGGGAACTATGGCTACACCTTC; cdr3_aa: CASNRGTGNYGYTF
j_call: TRBJ2-1; d_call: NA; v_call: TRBV6-1; cdr3_length: 16; clone_size: large; cdr3_nt: TGTGCCACCAGGGAGGAAGGGACAGTGTCCTACAATGAGCAGTTCTTC; cdr3_aa: CATREEGTVSYNEQFF
j_call: TRBJ1-2; d_call: NA; v_call: TRBV6-6; cdr3_length: 16; clone_size: few; cdr3_nt: TGTGCCAGCAGTTACTCGATAGGTTCAGGGCCCCCTGGCTACACCTTC; cdr3_aa: CASSYSIGSGPPGYTF
j_call: TRBJ2-7; d_call: NA; v_call: TRBV7-2; cdr3_length: 11; clone_size: many; cdr3_nt: TGTGCCAGCAGCGACCGGTACGAGCAGTACTTC; cdr3_aa: CASSDRYEQYF
j_call: TRBJ2-2; d_call: TRBD2; v_call: TRBV19; cdr3_length: 17; clone_size: NA; cdr3_nt: TGTGCCAGTAGTGATAGTGGGGAGGGCCCGGGGACCGGGGAGCTGTTTTTT; cdr3_aa: CASSDSGEGPGTGELFF
j_call: TRBJ2-7; d_call: TRBD2; v_call: TRBV6-2/TRBV6-3; cdr3_length: 16; clone_size: NA; cdr3_nt: TGTGCCAGCAGTTACCTCACCCCAGCGGGAGGGCGCGAGCAGTACTTC; cdr3_aa: CASSYLTPAGGREQYF
j_call: TRBJ2-7; d_call: NA; v_call: TRBV7-2; cdr3_length: 13; clone_size: few; cdr3_nt: TGTGCCAGCGCTGGGGCCTTCGTCTACGAGCAGTACTTC; cdr3_aa: CASAGAFVYEQYF
j_call: TRBJ2-2; d_call: TRBD1; v_call: TRBV6-1; cdr3_length: 15; clone_size: NA; cdr3_nt: TGTGCCAGCAGCGGTTGGGACAGGGGTCCCGGGGAGCTGTTTTTT; cdr3_aa: CASSGWDRGPGELFF
j_call: TRBJ2-2; d_call: NA; v_call: TRBV12-3/TRBV12-4; cdr3_length: 15; clone_size: few; cdr3_nt: TGTGCCAGCAGCACCCGGGACTTCTTCACCGGGGAGCTGTTTTTT; cdr3_aa: CASSTRDFFTGELFF
j_call: TRBJ1-1; d_call: NA; v_call: TRBV6-2/TRBV6-3; cdr3_length: 16; clone_size: few; cdr3_nt: TGTGCCAGCAGTTACTCCTTCCTGCAGGGGAACACTGAAGCTTTCTTT; cdr3_aa: CASSYSFLQGNTEAFF
j_call: TRBJ2-1; d_call: NA; v_call: TRBV28; cdr3_length: 14; clone_size: few; cdr3_nt: TGTGCCAGCAGTTTAAGGCCGACTGAGGGTGAGCAGTTCTTC; cdr3_aa: CASSLRPTEGEQFF
j_call: TRBJ1-2; d_call: NA; v_call: TRBV28; cdr3_length: 16; clone_size: NA; cdr3_nt: TGTGCCAGCAGTTTATCTCCAGGGAGGTCCGACTATGGCTACACCTTC; cdr3_aa: CASSLSPGRSDYGYTF
j_call: TRBJ2-5; d_call: TRBD2; v_call: TRBV11-2; cdr3_length: 15; clone_size: few; cdr3_nt: TGTGCCAGCAGCCCCCAGCGGGGCCACACCCAGACCCAGTACTTC; cdr3_aa: CASSPQRGHTQTQYF
j_call: TRBJ1-5; d_call: NA; v_call: TRBV27; cdr3_length: 16; clone_size: NA; cdr3_nt: TGTGCCAGCAGTTTAGGGGGTTCGGGTAGCAATCAGCCCCAGCATTTT; cdr3_aa: CASSLGGSGSNQPQHF
j_call: TRBJ1-1; d_call: TRBD1; v_call: TRBV6-4; cdr3_length: 14; clone_size: few; cdr3_nt: TGTGCCAGCAGTAGGGACAGGCAGTCCACTGAAGCTTTCTTT; cdr3_aa: CASSRDRQSTEAFF
j_call: TRBJ1-4; d_call: NA; v_call: TRBV6-5; cdr3_length: 15; clone_size: NA; cdr3_nt: TGTGCCAGCAGTCCCCGGGGGGGGGCTAATGAAAAACTGTTTTTT; cdr3_aa: CASSPRGGANEKLFF
j_call: TRBJ2-7; d_call: TRBD1; v_call: TRBV7-9; cdr3_length: 15; clone_size: few; cdr3_nt: TGTGCCAGCAGATACCAGACAGGGGCCTACTACGAGCAGTACTTC; cdr3_aa: CASRYQTGAYYEQYF
j_call: TRBJ1-2; d_call: NA; v_call: TRBV5-1; cdr3_length: 12; clone_size: NA; cdr3_nt: TGCGCCAGCAGTGACAATAACTATGGCTACACCTTC; cdr3_aa: CASSDNNYGYTF
j_call: TRBJ2-7; d_call: NA; v_call: TRBV19; cdr3_length: 14; clone_size: few; cdr3_nt: TGTGCCAGTAGTCTCTCTGGAGGGTACTACGAGCAGTACTTC; cdr3_aa: CASSLSGGYYEQYF
j_call: TRBJ1-6; d_call: NA; v_call: TRBV12-3/TRBV12-4; cdr3_length: 14; clone_size: NA; cdr3_nt: TGTGCCAGCAGTTCGGTGGGAGCTAATTCACCCCTCCACTTT; cdr3_aa: CASSSVGANSPLHF
j_call: TRBJ1-2; d_call: TRBD1; v_call: TRBV27; cdr3_length: 17; clone_size: NA; cdr3_nt: TGTGCCAGCAGTTTTATTCCACTCGTGACAGGGGAATCTGGCTACACCTTC; cdr3_aa: CASSFIPLVTGESGYTF
j_call: TRBJ1-1; d_call: NA; v_call: TRBV19; cdr3_length: 11; clone_size: NA; cdr3_nt: TGTGCCAGTAAAAGGCAGTCTGAAGCTTTCTTT; cdr3_aa: CASKRQSEAFF
j_call: TRBJ1-4; d_call: TRBD1; v_call: TRBV11-2; cdr3_length: 13; clone_size: NA; cdr3_nt: TGTGCCAGCAGCTTAGCCGGGGACAGAAAACTGTTTTTT; cdr3_aa: CASSLAGDRKLFF
j_call: TRBJ1-1; d_call: TRBD1; v_call: TRBV10-2; cdr3_length: 11; clone_size: NA; cdr3_nt: TGCGCCAGTCGGGACAGGAATGAAGCTTTCTTT; cdr3_aa: CASRDRNEAFF
j_call: TRBJ1-2; d_call: NA; v_call: TRBV5-4; cdr3_length: 13; clone_size: NA; cdr3_nt: TGTGCCAGCAGCTTGGAAGTTCAGACAGGCTACACCTTC; cdr3_aa: CASSLEVQTGYTF